Following are 9 T cell receptor beta chains from one sample sequenced in a study of patients and donors after allogeneic stem cell transplantation. TCRdb used MiXCR to reprocess the RT-PCR reads, holding one entry per CDR3 protein. The sample yields about 200,000 distinct CDR3 sequences, approximately 41% seen once. The specimen sequenced was blood, either unsorted or a sorted T cell fraction (not recorded which). The receptor source for this set is a human donor who was either an allogeneic HSCT recipient or a stem cell or donor lymphocyte infusion donor (not recorded which). It is not recorded whose cells these are; they may come from a transplant donor.

The V and J genes are TRBV25-1 and TRBJ1-3; perhaps TRBD1 as D (6 bases). This CDR3 is built from 16 residues. Germline-derived CDR1 and CDR2 are MGHDK and SYGVNS. The V end was cut by 4 bases, the J end by 6 bases, with 19 bases between. The CDR3 protein is CASSGITGPDPNTIYF. The CDR3 nucleotides are TGTGCCAGCAGTGGAATAACAGGGCCTGACCCAAACACCATATATTTT.

V is TRBV9 and J is TRBJ1-1; D not resolved. The germline V gene encodes CDR1 SGDLS and CDR2 YYNGEE. Trimming shortened V by 4 bases and J by 1 base, and 11 bases separated the two germline ends. The CDR3 has 14 residues. This CDR3 is CASSLLWGNTEAFF. The CDR3 DNA sequence: TGTGCCAGCAGCCTCCTATGGGGGAACACTGAAGCTTTCTTT.

The table lists this clonotype with a few counts. The chain joins TRBV6-5 to TRBJ1-2; D is unclear. The germline gives CDR1 MNHEY, CDR2 SVGAGI. This CDR3 region has 12 residues. Trimming removed 7 bases at V and 6 bases at J, with 12 bases between. The CDR3 spells CASKRELDGYTF. In DNA form, the CDR3 reads TGTGCCAGCAAGAGGGAGCTGGATGGCTACACCTTC.

The chain couples TRBV6-2 or TRBV6-3 to TRBJ2-7; 7 nucleotides agree with TRBD2. The V and J ends lost 7 bases and 5 bases, in that order; junction bases with no gene match: 11. Germline values: CDR1 MNHEY, CDR2 SVGEGT. The CDR3 runs 14 residues. The CDR3: CASNRRGSVNEQYF. In nucleotides, the CDR3 is TGTGCCAGCAACCGGCGCGGGAGTGTGAACGAGCAGTACTTC.

This clonotype was found a few times. The genes are TRBV28 and TRBJ2-1; D gene unclear. This CDR3 has 11 residues. Trimming took 4 bases from V and 8 from J, leaving 6 bases between them. The germline V gene encodes CDR1 MDHEN and CDR2 SYDVKM. This CDR3 reads CASSSGHEQFF. CDR3 sequence (DNA): TGTGCCAGCAGTTCGGGCCATGAGCAGTTCTTC.

This chain links TRBV11-2 with TRBJ1-2; tentative D call: TRBD1 (6 bases). CDR3 length equals 15 residues. CDR1 is SGHAT and CDR2 is FQNNGV in the germline V gene. V was shortened by 5 bases and J by 2 bases, with 15 bases between the two germline ends. CDR3 bases: TGTGCCAGCAGCCCCGACCAGGGACACAACTATGGCTACACCTTC. Protein product: CASSPDQGHNYGYTF.

This clonotype turned up a few times. The V and J genes are TRBV15 and TRBJ2-5; D is unresolved. The length of the CDR3 is 12 residues. Trimming shortened V by 3 bases and J by 6 bases, and 8 bases separated the two germline ends. The germline CDR1 and CDR2 sequences are LNHNV and YYDKDF (reference sequence). CDR3 DNA: TGTGCCACCAGCAGGGTGAAACAGACCCAGTACTTC. It translates to CATSRVKQTQYF.

The chain recombines TRBV4-3 with TRBJ2-5; possible D gene TRBD2, 6 bases. Germline-derived CDR1 and CDR2 are LGHNA and YSLEER. Trimming took 3 bases from V and 2 from J, leaving 13 bases between them. The CDR3 sequence is 15 residues long. The CDR3 sequence is CASSQARDLQETQYF. For the CDR3, the DNA is TGCGCCAGCAGCCAGGCCCGGGACTTACAAGAGACCCAGTACTTC.

This rearrangement joins TRBV4-3 to TRBJ1-2; D call uncertain. Trimming removed 2 bases at V and 7 bases at J, with 17 bases between. Germline lookup yields CDR1 LGHNA and CDR2 YSLEER. The CDR3 spans 15 residues. The CDR3 loop is CASSQTTIAESGYTF. The CDR3 DNA reads as TGCGCCAGCAGCCAAACGACAATCGCGGAGAGTGGCTACACCTTC.